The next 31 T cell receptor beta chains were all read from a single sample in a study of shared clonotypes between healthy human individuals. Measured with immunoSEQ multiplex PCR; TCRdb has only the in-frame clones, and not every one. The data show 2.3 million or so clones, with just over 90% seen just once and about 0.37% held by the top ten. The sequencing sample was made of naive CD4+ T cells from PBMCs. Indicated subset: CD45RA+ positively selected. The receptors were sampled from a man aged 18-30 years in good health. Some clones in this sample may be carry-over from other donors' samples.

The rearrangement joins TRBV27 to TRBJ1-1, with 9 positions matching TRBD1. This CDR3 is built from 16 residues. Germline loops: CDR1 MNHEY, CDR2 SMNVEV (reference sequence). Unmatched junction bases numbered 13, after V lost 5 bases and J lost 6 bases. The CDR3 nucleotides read TGTGCCAGCAGTACACGGGGACAGGGTGGAAAGGCTGAAGCTTTCTTT. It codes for CASSTRGQGGKAEAFF.

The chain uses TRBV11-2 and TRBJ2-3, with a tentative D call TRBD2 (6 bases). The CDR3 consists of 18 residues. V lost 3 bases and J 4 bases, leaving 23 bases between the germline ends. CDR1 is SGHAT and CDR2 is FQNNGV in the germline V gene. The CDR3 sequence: CASSFWGRERKGSDTQYF. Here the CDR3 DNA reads TGTGCCAGCAGCTTCTGGGGTCGGGAGCGGAAAGGCTCAGATACGCAGTATTTT.

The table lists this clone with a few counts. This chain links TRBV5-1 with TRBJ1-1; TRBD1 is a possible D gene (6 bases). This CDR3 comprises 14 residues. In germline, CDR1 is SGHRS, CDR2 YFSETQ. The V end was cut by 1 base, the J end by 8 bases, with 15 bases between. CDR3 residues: CASSLWSGALEAFF. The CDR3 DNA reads TGCGCCAGCAGCTTGTGGTCGGGGGCGCTCGAAGCTTTCTTT.

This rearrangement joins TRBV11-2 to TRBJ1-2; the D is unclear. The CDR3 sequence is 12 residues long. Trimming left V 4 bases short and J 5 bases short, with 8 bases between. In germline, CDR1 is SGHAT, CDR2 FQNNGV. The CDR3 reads CASSYLDYGYTF. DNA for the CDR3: TGTGCCAGCAGCTATTTAGATTATGGCTACACCTTC.

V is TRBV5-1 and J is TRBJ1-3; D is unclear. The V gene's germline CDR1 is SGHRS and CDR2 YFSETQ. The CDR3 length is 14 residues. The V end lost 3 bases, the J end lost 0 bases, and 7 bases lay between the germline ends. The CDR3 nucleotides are TGCGCCAGCAGCTCCCTAAACTCTGGAAACACCATATATTTT. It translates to CASSSLNSGNTIYF.

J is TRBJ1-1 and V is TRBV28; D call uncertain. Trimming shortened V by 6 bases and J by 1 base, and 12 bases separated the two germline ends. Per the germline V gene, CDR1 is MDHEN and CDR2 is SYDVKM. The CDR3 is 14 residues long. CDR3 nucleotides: TGTGCCAGCAGGGCCGTCAGGCCGAACACTGAAGCTTTCTTT. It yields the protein CASRAVRPNTEAFF.

The CDR3 DNA reads TGTGCCAGCAGGAAGGACGGTCCTCGCGGGGCCCAGTACTTC. This codes for CASRKDGPRGAQYF. This chain joins TRBV6-5 and TRBJ2-5, with D possibly being TRBD2 (6 bases). The V gene's germline CDR1 is MNHEY and CDR2 SVGAGI. Trimming pared 6 bases from V and 9 bases from J, leaving 20 bases between. CDR3 length equals 14 residues.

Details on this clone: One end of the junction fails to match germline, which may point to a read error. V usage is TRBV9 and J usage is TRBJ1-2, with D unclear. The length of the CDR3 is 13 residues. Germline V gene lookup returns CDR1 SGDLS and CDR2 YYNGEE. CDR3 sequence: CASSANYVSVAIF. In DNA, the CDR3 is TGTGCCAGCAGCGCCAACTACGTGTCCGTAGCCATTTTC.

The CDR3 DNA follows: TGTGCCAGCAGTGAAAGGTCGGGGGGGACATATAGCAATCAGCCCCAGCATTTT. Protein product: CASSERSGGTYSNQPQHF. The chain employs TRBV6-1 and TRBJ1-5, with D perhaps TRBD1 (6 bases). Germline V gene lookup returns CDR1 MNHNS and CDR2 SASEGT. With 2 bases removed from V and 0 bases from J, the gap between germline ends came to 17 bases. The CDR3 runs to 18 residues.

The CDR3 DNA follows: TGTGCCAGCAGTTCCACTAGCGGGAGGTTCGTGCAGTACTTC. It codes for CASSSTSGRFVQYF. V usage is TRBV6-6 and J usage is TRBJ2-7, with TRBD2 matching 12 bases. The CDR3 is 14 amino acids. The J segment lost 9 bases and the V segment lost 4 bases, leaving 7 bases of the junction unmatched. The germline V gene encodes CDR1 MNHNY and CDR2 SVGAGI (reference sequence).

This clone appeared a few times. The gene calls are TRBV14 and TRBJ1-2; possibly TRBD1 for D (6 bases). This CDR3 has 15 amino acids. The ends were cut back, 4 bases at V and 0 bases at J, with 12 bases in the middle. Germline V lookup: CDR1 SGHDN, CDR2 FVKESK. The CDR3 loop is CASSRTGIANYGYTF. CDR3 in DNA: TGTGCCAGCAGCCGAACAGGGATAGCTAACTATGGCTACACCTTC.

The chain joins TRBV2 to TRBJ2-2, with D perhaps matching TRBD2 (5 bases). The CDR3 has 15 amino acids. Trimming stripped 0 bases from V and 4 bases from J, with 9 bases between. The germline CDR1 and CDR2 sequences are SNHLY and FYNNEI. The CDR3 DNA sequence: TGTGCCAGCAGTGAAGCGAGGGAGACCACCGGGGAGCTGTTTTTT. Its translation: CASSEARETTGELFF.

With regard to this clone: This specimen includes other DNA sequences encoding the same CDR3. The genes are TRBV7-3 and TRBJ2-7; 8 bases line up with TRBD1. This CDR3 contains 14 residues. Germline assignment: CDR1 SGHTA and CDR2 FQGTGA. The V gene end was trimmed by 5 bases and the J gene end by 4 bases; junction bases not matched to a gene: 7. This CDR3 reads CASSITGQGYEQYF. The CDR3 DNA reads TGTGCCAGCAGCATCACCGGACAGGGTTACGAGCAGTACTTC.

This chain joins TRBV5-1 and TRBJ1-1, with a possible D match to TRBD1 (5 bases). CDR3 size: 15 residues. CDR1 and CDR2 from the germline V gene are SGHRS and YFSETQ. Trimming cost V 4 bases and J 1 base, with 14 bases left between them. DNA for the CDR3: TGCGCCAGCAGCGCGTTAGGGGTGGGGAACACTGAAGCTTTCTTT. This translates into CASSALGVGNTEAFF.

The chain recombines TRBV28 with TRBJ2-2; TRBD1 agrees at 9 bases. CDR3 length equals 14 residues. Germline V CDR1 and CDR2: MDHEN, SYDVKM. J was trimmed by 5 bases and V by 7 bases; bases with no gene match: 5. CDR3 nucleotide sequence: TGTGCCAGCACCGGGACAGGGAGGACCGGGGAGCTGTTTTTT. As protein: CASTGTGRTGELFF.

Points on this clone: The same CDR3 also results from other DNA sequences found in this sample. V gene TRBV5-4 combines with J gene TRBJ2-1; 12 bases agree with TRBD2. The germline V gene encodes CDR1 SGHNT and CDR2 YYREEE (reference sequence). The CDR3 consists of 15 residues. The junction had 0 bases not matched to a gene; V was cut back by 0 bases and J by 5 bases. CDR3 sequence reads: CASSLGLAGDNEQFF. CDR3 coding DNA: TGTGCCAGCAGCTTGGGACTAGCGGGAGACAATGAGCAGTTCTTC.

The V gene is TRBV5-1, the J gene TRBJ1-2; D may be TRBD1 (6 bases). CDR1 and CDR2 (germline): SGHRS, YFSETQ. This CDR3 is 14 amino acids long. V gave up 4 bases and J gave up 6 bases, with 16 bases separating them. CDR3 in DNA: TGCGCCAGCAGCCCCGGGGGGGGCGGGGATGGCTACACCTTC. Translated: CASSPGGGGDGYTF.

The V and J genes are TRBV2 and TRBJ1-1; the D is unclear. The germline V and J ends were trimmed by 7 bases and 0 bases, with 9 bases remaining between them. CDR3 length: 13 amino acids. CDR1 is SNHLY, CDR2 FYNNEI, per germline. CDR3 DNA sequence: TGTGCCAGCACCGGAGGGCTGAACACTGAAGCTTTCTTT. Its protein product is CASTGGLNTEAFF.

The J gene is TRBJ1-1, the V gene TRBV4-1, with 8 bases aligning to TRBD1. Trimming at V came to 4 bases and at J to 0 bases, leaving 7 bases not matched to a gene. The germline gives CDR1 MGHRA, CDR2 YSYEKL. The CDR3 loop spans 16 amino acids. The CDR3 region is CASSRPSDRVNTEAFF. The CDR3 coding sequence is TGCGCCAGCAGCCGTCCGTCGGACAGGGTGAACACTGAAGCTTTCTTT.

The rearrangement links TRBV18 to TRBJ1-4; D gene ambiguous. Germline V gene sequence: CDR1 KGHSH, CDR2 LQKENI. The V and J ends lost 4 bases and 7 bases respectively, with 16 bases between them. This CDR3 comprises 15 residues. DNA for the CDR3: TGTGCCAGCTCACTCGGGTCCAACCTTCCTGAAAAACTGTTTTTT. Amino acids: CASSLGSNLPEKLFF.

The CDR3 here is CASSQDRGVSYNEQFF. CDR3 bases: TGCGCCAGCAGCCAAGACCGGGGGGTAAGCTACAATGAGCAGTTCTTC. J is TRBJ2-1 and V is TRBV4-1; 7 positions agree with TRBD2. The germline V gene encodes CDR1 MGHRA and CDR2 YSYEKL. The V segment lost 0 bases and the J segment 3 bases; nucleotides outside the gene matches: 5. The CDR3 spans 16 residues.

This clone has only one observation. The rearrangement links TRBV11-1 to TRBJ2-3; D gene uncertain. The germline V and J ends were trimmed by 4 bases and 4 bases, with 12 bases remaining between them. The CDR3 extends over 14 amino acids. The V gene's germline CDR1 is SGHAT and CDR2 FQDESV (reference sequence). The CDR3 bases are TGTGCCAGCAGCTCTTCTGGGTTGGCAGATACGCAGTATTTT. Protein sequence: CASSSSGLADTQYF.

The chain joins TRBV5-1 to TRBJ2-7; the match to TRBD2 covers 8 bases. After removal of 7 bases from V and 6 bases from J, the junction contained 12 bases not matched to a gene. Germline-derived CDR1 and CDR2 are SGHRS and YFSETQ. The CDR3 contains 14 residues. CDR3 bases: TGCGCCAGCTCAGGACCAGCGGGAGCGATCGAGCAGTACTTC. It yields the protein CASSGPAGAIEQYF. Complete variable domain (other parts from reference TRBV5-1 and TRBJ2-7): KAGVTQTPRYLIKTRGQQVTLSCSPISGHRSVSWYQQTPGQGLQFLFEYFSETQRNKGNFPGRFSGRQFSNSRSEMNVSTLELGDSALYLCASSGPAGAIEQYFGPGTRLTVT.

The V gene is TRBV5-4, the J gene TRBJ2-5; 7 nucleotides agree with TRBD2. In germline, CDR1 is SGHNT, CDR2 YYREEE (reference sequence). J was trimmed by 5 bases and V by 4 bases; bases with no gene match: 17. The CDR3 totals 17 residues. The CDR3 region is CASSRGGGGHLGETQYF. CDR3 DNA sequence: TGTGCCAGCAGCCGGGGCGGGGGAGGACACCTGGGGGAGACCCAGTACTTC.

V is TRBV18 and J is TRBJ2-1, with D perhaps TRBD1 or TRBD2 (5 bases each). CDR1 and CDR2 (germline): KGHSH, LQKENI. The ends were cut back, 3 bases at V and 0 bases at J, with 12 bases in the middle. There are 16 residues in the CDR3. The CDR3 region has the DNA TGTGCCAGCTCACCCCGGGACCTGAGCTCCTACAATGAGCAGTTCTTC. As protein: CASSPRDLSSYNEQFF.

CDR3 loop: CAVGGIFPQFF. CDR3 DNA: TGTGCCGTCGGGGGGATTTTCCCGCAGTTCTTC. The chain joins TRBV9 to TRBJ2-1, with 7 bases lining up with TRBD2. V dropped 10 bases and J dropped 12; count of bases not matched to a gene: 10. The CDR3 runs to 11 residues. Per the germline V gene, CDR1 is SGDLS and CDR2 is YYNGEE.

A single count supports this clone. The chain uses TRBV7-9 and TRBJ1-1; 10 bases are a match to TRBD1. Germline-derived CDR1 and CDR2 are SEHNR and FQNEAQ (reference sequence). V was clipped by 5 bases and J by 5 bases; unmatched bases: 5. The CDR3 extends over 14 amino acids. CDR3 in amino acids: CASSTTGGRTEAFF. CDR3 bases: TGTGCCAGCAGCACGACAGGGGGCAGAACTGAAGCTTTCTTT.

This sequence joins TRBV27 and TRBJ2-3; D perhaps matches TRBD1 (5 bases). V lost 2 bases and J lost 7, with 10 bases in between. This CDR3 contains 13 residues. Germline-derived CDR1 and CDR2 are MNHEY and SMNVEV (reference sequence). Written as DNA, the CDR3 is TGTGCCAGCAGTTTAAGGGGAACGAATACGCAGTATTTT. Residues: CASSLRGTNTQYF.

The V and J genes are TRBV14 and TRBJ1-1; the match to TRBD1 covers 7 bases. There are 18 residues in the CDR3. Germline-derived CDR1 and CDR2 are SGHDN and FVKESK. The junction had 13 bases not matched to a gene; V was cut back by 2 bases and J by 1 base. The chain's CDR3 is CASSQLGTAQGKNTEAFF. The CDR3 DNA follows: TGTGCCAGCAGCCAATTAGGTACGGCACAGGGGAAGAACACTGAAGCTTTCTTT.

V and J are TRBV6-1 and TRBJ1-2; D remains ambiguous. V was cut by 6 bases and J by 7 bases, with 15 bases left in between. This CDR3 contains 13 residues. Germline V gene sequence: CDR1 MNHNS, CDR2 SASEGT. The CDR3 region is CASRTAVLGGYTF. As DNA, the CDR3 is TGTGCCAGCAGGACGGCGGTATTGGGTGGCTACACCTTC.

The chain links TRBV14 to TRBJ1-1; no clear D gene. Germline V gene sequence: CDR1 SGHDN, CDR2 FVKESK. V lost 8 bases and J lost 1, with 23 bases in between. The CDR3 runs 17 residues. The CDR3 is CASSGSGLRLANTEAFF. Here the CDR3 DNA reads TGTGCCAGCTCAGGCAGTGGCCTGCGATTGGCGAACACTGAAGCTTTCTTT.